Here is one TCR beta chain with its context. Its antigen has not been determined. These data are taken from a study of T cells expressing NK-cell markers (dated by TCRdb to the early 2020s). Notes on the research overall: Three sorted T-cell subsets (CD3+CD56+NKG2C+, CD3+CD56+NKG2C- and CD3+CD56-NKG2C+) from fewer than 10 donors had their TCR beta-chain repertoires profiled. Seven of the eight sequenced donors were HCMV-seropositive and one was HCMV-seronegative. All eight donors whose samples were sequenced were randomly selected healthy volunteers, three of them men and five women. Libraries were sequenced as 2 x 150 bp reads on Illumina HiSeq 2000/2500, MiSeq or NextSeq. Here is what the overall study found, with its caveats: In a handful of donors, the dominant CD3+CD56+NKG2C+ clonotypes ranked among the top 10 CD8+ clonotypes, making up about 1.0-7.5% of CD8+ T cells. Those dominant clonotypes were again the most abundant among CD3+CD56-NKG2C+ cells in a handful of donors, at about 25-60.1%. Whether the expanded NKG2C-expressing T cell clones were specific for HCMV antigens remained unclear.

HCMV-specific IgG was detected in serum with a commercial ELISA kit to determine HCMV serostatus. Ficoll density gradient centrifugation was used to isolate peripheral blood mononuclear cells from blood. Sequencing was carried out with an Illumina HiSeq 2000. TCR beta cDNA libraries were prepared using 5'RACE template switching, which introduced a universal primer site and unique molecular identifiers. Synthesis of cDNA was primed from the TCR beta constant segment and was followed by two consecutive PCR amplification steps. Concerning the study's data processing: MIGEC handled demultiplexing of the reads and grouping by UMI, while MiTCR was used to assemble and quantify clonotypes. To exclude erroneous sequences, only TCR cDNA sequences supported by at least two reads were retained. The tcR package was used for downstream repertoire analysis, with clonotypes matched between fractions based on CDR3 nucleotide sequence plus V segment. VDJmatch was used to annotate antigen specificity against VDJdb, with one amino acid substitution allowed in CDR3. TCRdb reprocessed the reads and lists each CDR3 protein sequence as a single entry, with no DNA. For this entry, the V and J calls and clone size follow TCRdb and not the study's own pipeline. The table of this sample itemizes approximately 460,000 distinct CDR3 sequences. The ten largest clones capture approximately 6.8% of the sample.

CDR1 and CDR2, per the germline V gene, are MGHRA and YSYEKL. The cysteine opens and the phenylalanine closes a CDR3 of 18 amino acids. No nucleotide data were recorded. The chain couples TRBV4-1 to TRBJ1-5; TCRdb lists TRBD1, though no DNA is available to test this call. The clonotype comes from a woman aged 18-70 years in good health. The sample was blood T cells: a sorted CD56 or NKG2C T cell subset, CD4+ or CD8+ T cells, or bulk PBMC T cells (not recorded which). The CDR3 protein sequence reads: CASSQDGEFGQVGGPQHF.